The entry below gives a single T cell receptor (beta chain) sequence along with its context. This sample was included in a study of tumor-infiltrating lymphocytes in localized non-small cell lung cancer. CDR3 size: 13 residues. The V gene's germline CDR1 is LNHDA and CDR2 SQIVND (reference sequence). V was trimmed by 6 bases and J by 4 bases, leaving 11 bases between them. Profiling relied on immunoSEQ multiplex PCR, and the TCRdb table lists in-frame clones only, not all of them. The data show approximately 8,700 clones, about 80% seen once. The sequenced sample was uninvolved lung tissue not adjacent to the tumor. This chain uses TRBV19 with TRBJ2-3; D tentatively fits TRBD1 or TRBD2 (6 bases each). This TCR was recovered from a human donor with non-small cell lung cancer. CDR3 nucleotide sequence: TGTGCCAGTAGAGAGGGGGGCCCAGATACGCAGTATTTT. It yields the protein CASREGGPDTQYF.